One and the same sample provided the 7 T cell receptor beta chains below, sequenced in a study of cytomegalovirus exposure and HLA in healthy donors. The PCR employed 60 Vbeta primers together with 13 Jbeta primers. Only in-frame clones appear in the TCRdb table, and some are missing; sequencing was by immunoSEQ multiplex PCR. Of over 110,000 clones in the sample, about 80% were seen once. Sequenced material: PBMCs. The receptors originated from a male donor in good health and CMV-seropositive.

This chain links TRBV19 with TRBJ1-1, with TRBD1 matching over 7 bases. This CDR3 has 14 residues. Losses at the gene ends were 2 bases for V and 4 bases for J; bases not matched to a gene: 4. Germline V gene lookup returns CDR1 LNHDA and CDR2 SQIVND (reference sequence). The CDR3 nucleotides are TGTGCCAGTAGTATAACCCGGGACAGCACTGAAGCTTTCTTT. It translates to CASSITRDSTEAFF. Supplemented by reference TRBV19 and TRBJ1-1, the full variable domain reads DGGITQSPKYLFRKEGQNVTLSCEQNLNHDAMYWYRQDPGQGLRLIYYSQIVNDFQKGDIAEGYSVSREKKESFPLTVTSAQKNPTAFYLCASSITRDSTEAFFGQGTRLTVV.

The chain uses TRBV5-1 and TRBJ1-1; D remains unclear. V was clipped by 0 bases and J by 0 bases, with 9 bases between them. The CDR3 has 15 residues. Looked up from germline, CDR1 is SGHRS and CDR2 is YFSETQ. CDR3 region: CASSLGVEVNTEAFF. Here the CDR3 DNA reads TGCGCCAGCAGCTTGGGTGTTGAGGTGAACACTGAAGCTTTCTTT.

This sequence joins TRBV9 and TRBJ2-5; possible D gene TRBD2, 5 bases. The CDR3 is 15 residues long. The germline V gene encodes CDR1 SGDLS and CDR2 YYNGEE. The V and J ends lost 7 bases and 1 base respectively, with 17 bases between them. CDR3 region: CASRRGGTTQETQYF. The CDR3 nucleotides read TGTGCCAGCCGCCGGGGTGGCACTACCCAAGAGACCCAGTACTTC.

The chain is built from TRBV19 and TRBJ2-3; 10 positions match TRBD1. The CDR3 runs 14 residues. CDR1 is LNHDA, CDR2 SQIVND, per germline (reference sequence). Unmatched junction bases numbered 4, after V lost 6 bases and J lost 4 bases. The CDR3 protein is CASRETGGADTQYF. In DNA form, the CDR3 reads TGTGCCAGTAGGGAGACAGGGGGCGCAGATACGCAGTATTTT.

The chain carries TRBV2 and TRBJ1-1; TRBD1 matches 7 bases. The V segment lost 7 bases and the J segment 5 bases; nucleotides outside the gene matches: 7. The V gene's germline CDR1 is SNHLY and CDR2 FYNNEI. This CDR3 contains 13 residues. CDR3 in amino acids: CASTDRVGTEAFF. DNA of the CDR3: TGTGCCAGCACAGACAGGGTTGGTACTGAAGCTTTCTTT.

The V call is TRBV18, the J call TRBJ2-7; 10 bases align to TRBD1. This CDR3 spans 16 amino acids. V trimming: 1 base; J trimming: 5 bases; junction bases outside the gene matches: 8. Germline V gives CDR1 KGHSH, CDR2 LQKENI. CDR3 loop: CASSPQDRGDRDEQYF. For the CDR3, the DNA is TGTGCCAGCTCACCACAGGACAGGGGGGACAGAGACGAGCAGTACTTC.

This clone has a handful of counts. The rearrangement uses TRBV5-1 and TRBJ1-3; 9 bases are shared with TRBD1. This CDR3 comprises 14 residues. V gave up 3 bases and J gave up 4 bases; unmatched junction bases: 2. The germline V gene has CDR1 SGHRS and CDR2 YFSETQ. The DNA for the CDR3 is TGCGCCAGCAGCTCCGGGACAGGGGGAAACACCATATATTTT. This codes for CASSSGTGGNTIYF.